This note documents a single TCR beta chain sequence. Its specificity is unknown. This specimen comes from a study of T cell repertoires in cytomegalovirus infection. From the reads, TCRdb called clonotypes with MiXCR, one entry per CDR3 protein. Of hundreds of thousands of distinct CDR3 sequences detected, about 33% appear once; the ten largest clones hold over 10%. CDR3 size: 15 residues. V was pared by 0 bases and J by 3 bases, with 4 bases of the junction left unmatched. The germline V gene has CDR1 SGHDT and CDR2 YYEEEE. J is TRBJ2-7 and V is TRBV5-6, with TRBD2 identical over 9 bases. This receptor was identified in a human donor in good health (CMV status not recorded). Some clones in this sample may be carry-over from other donors' samples. Material: cultured CD8+ T cells from PBMCs, obtained from culture after CMV antigen stimulation. The CDR3 nucleotides read TGTGCCAGCAGCTTGGAGCGGGGGGTGGGCTACGAGCAGTACTTC. It codes for CASSLERGVGYEQYF.